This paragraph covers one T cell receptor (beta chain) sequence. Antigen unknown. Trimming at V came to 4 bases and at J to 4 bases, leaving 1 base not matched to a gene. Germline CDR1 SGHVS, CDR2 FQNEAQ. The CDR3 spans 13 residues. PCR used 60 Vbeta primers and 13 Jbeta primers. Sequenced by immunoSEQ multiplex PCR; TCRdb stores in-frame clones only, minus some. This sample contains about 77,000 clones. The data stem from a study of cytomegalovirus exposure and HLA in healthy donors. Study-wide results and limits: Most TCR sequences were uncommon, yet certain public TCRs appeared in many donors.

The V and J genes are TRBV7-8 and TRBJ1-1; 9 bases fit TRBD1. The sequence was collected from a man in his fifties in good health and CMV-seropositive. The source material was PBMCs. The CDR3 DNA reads TGTGCCAGCAGCTGGACAGGGGCCACTGAAGCTTTCTTT. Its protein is CASSWTGATEAFF.